This TCR beta chain was identified during a study of T cell responses to AZD1222 COVID-19 vaccine. V lost 0 bases and J lost 2, with 16 bases in between. The V gene's germline CDR1 is SGHRS and CDR2 YFSETQ. CDR3 size: 17 residues. The repertoire was sequenced with immunoSEQ multiplex PCR; TCRdb's copy has only in-frame clones and lacks some. Counted here are 75,000 to 95,000 clones, about 85% occurring once; the ten biggest clones make up about an eighth. In regard to this clone: The antigen is not known.

Study-level results: Rises in breadth and depth of Spike-specific TCRs came after two AZD1222 doses. Regions 160-218 and 743-854 dominated among vaccine-associated CD4 TCRs spanning spike.

Sequencing used peripheral blood, obtained on day 0 of AZD1222 vaccination. The chain employs TRBV5-1 and TRBJ2-3; the D is unclear. The source is an adult in good health. The CDR3 DNA reads as TGCGCCAGCAGCTTGGCGAAGGTTGACACCAACACAGATACGCAGTATTTT. As protein: CASSLAKVDTNTDTQYF.